This record concerns one T cell receptor beta chain sequence. Its target antigen remains unknown. One base away there is no much larger clone; base qualities are not given. This entry is derived from a study of regulatory T cells in long-lasting Graves disease (dated by TCRdb to about 2021). About the investigation overall: Newly diagnosed Graves' disease patients had taken antithyroid drugs for less than 3 months. This study used TCR sequencing and RNA sequencing of peripheral blood to compare persistent Graves' disease patients against newly diagnosed Graves' disease patients. The study was registered as a clinical trial and conducted in China. A total of approximately 35 samples were covered by TCR sequencing, comprising some 13 persistent and around 20 newly diagnosed Graves' disease patients. Overall study results and their limits: As a limitation, the authors acknowledged that the small sample size may reduce accuracy. Persistent Graves' disease patients showed lower TCR Shannon entropy and fewer highly expanded clones than newly diagnosed patients, suggesting clonal expansion. Patients with persistent disease shared more public clonotypes (fewer than 3,000) than newly diagnosed patients did (approximately 970). Persistent disease showed preferential use of TRBV28, TRBJ1-2 and TRBJ2-5, whereas newly diagnosed disease favored TRBV20-1 and TRBJ2-1. Because the primary lesion, thyroid tissue, could not be accessed, the study looked at peripheral blood alone. Only the TCR beta chain was sequenced and analyzed.

The time point label of this sample denotes: newly diagnosed GD, antithyroid drugs for less than 3 months. RNA was extracted from PBMCs in TRIzol for both TCR sequencing and RNA sequencing. The diagnosis of Graves' disease was made according to American Thyroid Association guidelines. Recruitment of patients was carried out at an endocrinology department in Xi'an, China. From each patient, around 9 milliliters of peripheral blood was collected into an EDTA anticoagulant tube. Ficoll Paque Plus density gradient separation was used to isolate PBMCs, and no further T cell sorting was done. RNA quality was checked with an Agilent 2100 Bioanalyzer and agarose gel, and concentration with a NanoDrop 2000. The germline V gene sets CDR1 to MDHEN and CDR2 to SYDVKM. Here V drops 6 bases and J drops 8 bases, and the junction holds 10 bases not matched to any gene. The CDR3 contains 15 residues, cysteine and phenylalanine counted. CDR3 DNA is the only sequence kept; it has 45 bases, read in frame from the first base.

The library was made by multiplex PCR. Sequencing took place on an Illumina HiSeq 4000. CDR3 regions were amplified by Arm-PCR with iRepertoire HTBI primers to construct TCR beta libraries. Gel purification was performed on PCR products prior to sequencing. In the original analysis: Gene usage analysis of CDR3 amino acid clonotypes used the 50 to 70 TRBV and 11 to 15 TRBJ segments found across samples. Filtered high-quality paired reads were merged into contigs using COPE and FqMerger. Contigs were aligned with BLAST to IMGT TRBV, TRBD and TRBJ reference genes, and CDR3 was defined per IMGT. Any clonotype with a frequency above 0.1% was counted as a highly expanded clone. Repertoire diversity was measured by Shannon entropy, and V-J evenness by the Gini coefficient. Public clonotypes were defined as clonotypes shared by more than one individual. The public sequencing data were trimmed at Q25 with fastp and processed into clonotypes with MiXCR by TCRdb, which kept only in-frame beta chains. Under each unique CDR3 protein, matching rows form one entry showing the most common genes and DNA. The V and J calls and clone size come from TCRdb's table, not from the authors' own analysis. In all, the sample holds about 380,000 distinct CDR3 sequences, and 15% to 19% of those were seen once. 20% to 25% of the sample lies in the top ten.

This specimen was peripheral blood mononuclear cells (PBMCs), taken at new diagnosis, from a patient treated with antithyroid drugs. This receptor was taken from a female donor with Graves disease. The rearranged chain carries TRBV28 and TRBJ1-6, with 7 junctional bases fitting TRBD1. The DNA sequence is TGTGCCAGCAGACCAGGGACAGCACTACATTCACCCCTCCACTTT. It encodes CASRPGTALHSPLHF.